Listed here are 5 T cell receptor beta chains from one sample, sequenced in a study of human T cells and chemical hapten exposure. Time point denoted: patch test 2, 6 weeks after DPC sensitization. As to treatment: therapeutic diphenylcyclopropenone sensitization with weekly scalp DPC. Total RNA was isolated from whole blood that had not been fractionated. TCRdb processed the RACE reads anew with MiXCR; each CDR3 protein has one entry. The table includes about 42,000 distinct CDR3 sequences, more than 9% detected once. This specimen was whole blood, taken in connection with sensitization to the hapten diphenylcyclopropenone (DPC). The origin of the receptors is a woman aged 30 to 39 with alopecia areata. Some clones in this sample may be carry-over from other donors' samples.

This clonotype was found a few times. The rearrangement joins TRBV3-1 to TRBJ2-3; maybe TRBD1 (7 bases). This CDR3 has 19 amino acids. V lost 4 bases, J lost 3 bases, and 26 bases lay in between. Germline V gene lookup returns CDR1 LGHDT and CDR2 YNNKEL (reference sequence). CDR3 amino acids: CASSRDSRQGGTETDTQYF. The CDR3 coding sequence is TGTGCCAGCAGCCGCGACTCAAGACAGGGAGGCACTGAGACAGATACGCAGTATTTT.

This clonotype was detected only a few times. The chain is built from TRBV19 and TRBJ1-1, with D hard to call. The V end was cut by 8 bases, the J end by 1 base, with 11 bases between. Germline V gene lookup returns CDR1 LNHDA and CDR2 SQIVND (reference sequence). The CDR3 is 13 amino acids. The CDR3: CASRNQQNTEAFF. In DNA form, the CDR3 reads TGTGCCAGTCGAAACCAGCAGAACACTGAAGCTTTCTTT.

This clonotype occurred many times. The CDR3 DNA reads TGTGCCAGCAGCACCCGAAGGGGGGCCGGGGGCACAGATACGCAGTATTTT. It is translated as CASSTRRGAGGTDTQYF. This chain uses TRBV11-3 with TRBJ2-3; D possibly matches TRBD1 or TRBD2 (6 bases each). Trimming shortened V by 5 bases and J by 1 base, and 19 bases separated the two germline ends. Germline-derived CDR1 and CDR2 are SGHNT and YENEEA. The CDR3 sequence is 17 residues long.

The chain couples TRBV7-2 to TRBJ2-3; 12 bases align to TRBD2. From germline, CDR1 is SGHTA and CDR2 FQGNSA. The ends lost 5 bases at V and 2 bases at J; junction bases unmatched: 5. This CDR3 spans 16 amino acids. The CDR3 protein is CASSTRLAGATDTQYF. CDR3 nucleotides: TGTGCCAGCAGCACGAGACTAGCGGGGGCCACAGATACGCAGTATTTT.

The rearrangement joins TRBV7-2 to TRBJ2-7, with a possible D match to TRBD1 (6 bases). The length of the CDR3 is 16 residues. Germline V gene sequence: CDR1 SGHTA, CDR2 FQGNSA. V was cut by 1 base and J by 7 bases, with 20 bases left in between. The CDR3 loop is CASSLGGGQSTWEQYF. The CDR3 DNA follows: TGTGCCAGCAGCTTAGGTGGAGGACAGTCAACATGGGAGCAGTACTTC.